A single sample gave rise to the 25 T cell receptor beta chains below, sequenced in a study of blood T cell repertoires in COVID-19. The protocol was immunoSEQ multiplex PCR, while the TCRdb copy is restricted to in-frame clones and leaves out a portion. The sample shows under 300,000 clones, around nine tenths of them seen only once. What was sequenced was peripheral blood. These receptor sequences come from a man over 45 with acute or convalescent COVID-19.

This chain links TRBV3-1 (or the pseudogene TRBV3-2) with TRBJ2-5, with 7 nucleotides matching TRBD1. The CDR3 covers 16 residues. Germline lookup yields CDR1 LGHDT and CDR2 YNNKEL (reference sequence). J was trimmed by 5 bases and V by 2 bases; bases with no gene match: 11. The CDR3 loop is CASSQMPKGARETQYF. Here the CDR3 DNA reads TGTGCCAGCAGCCAAATGCCTAAGGGGGCAAGGGAGACCCAGTACTTC.

J is TRBJ2-2 and V is TRBV19, with 11 bases aligning to TRBD1. The germline CDR1 and CDR2 sequences are LNHDA and SQIVND (reference sequence). V was clipped by 6 bases and J by 5 bases; unmatched bases: 11. This CDR3 comprises 17 residues. The CDR3 DNA is TGTGCCAGTAGAAGGTCCCCCGGGACAGGGGGAACCGGGGAGCTGTTTTTT. Translation: CASRRSPGTGGTGELFF.

The rearrangement uses TRBV5-4 and TRBJ1-5, with D uncertain. CDR3 size: 15 residues. V was clipped by 2 bases and J by 0 bases, with 9 bases between them. Per germline, CDR1 SGHNT and CDR2 YYREEE (reference sequence). The CDR3 reads CASSFGSSSNQPQHF. The CDR3 DNA sequence: TGTGCCAGCAGCTTCGGGTCTTCTAGCAATCAGCCCCAGCATTTT.

The V call is TRBV19, the J call TRBJ2-1; D gene ambiguous. Per germline, CDR1 LNHDA and CDR2 SQIVND (reference sequence). Trimming pared 10 bases from V and 2 bases from J, leaving 12 bases between. CDR3 length: 13 amino acids. The CDR3, as DNA: TGTGCCACCCAGCTGGGCCCCTACAATGAGCAGTTCTTC. It translates to CATQLGPYNEQFF.

V is TRBV7-6 and J is TRBJ2-1, with 7 bases matching TRBD1. V shed 0 bases and J 7 bases; nucleotides not matched to a gene: 9. The V gene's germline CDR1 is SGHVS and CDR2 FNYEAQ. This CDR3 has 16 residues. In DNA, the CDR3 is TGTGCCAGCAGCTTAGCAGATCTGGGGACAGAGAATGAGCAGTTCTTC. Residues: CASSLADLGTENEQFF.

The chain uses TRBV7-2 and TRBJ1-3; D is ambiguous. The CDR3 runs 16 residues. V was pared by 4 bases and J by 0 bases, with 13 bases between. From germline, CDR1 is SGHTA and CDR2 FQGNSA. In DNA form, the CDR3 reads TGTGCCAGCAGCTCCCAACTCCCCGGCTCTGGAAACACCATATATTTT. This translates into CASSSQLPGSGNTIYF. Full variable domain (remainder filled in from reference TRBV7-2 and TRBJ1-3): GAGVSQSPSNKVTEKGKDVELRCDPISGHTALYWYRQSLGQGLEFLIYFQGNSAPDKSGLPSDRFSAERTGGSVSTLTIQRTQQEDSAVYLCASSSQLPGSGNTIYFGEGSWLTVV.

This clone was counted a few times. The rearrangement uses TRBV19 and TRBJ1-2; D ambiguous. The CDR3 runs 13 residues. Between the trimmed V and J ends, which lost 7 bases and 8 bases, there was a span of 17 bases. Germline assignment: CDR1 LNHDA and CDR2 SQIVND (reference sequence). In nucleotides, the CDR3 is TGTGCCAGTAAATGGGAGGGATCGGGCGGCTACACCTTC. Protein: CASKWEGSGGYTF.

The chain combines TRBV9 with TRBJ1-3; D unresolved. Germline V CDR1 and CDR2: SGDLS, YYNGEE. V gave up 0 bases and J gave up 0 bases, with 10 bases separating them. There are 16 residues in the CDR3. The CDR3 DNA sequence: TGTGCCAGCAGCGTAGGGCAGGCGAGCTCTGGAAACACCATATATTTT. This gives the protein CASSVGQASSGNTIYF.

The chain recombines TRBV9 with TRBJ1-1, with D unresolved. Germline V gene data show CDR1 as SGDLS and CDR2 as YYNGEE. The V and J ends lost 0 bases and 1 base respectively, with 16 bases between them. This CDR3 has 17 amino acids. The CDR3 bases are TGTGCCAGCAGCGTAGATCCGGGGTCCCTATCGAACACTGAAGCTTTCTTT. Its protein product is CASSVDPGSLSNTEAFF. The full variable domain, its missing parts supplied by reference TRBV9 and TRBJ1-1, is DSGVTQTPKHLITATGQRVTLRCSPRSGDLSVYWYQQSLDQGLQFLIQYYNGEERAKGNILERFSAQQFPDLHSELNLSSLELGDSALYFCASSVDPGSLSNTEAFFGQGTRLTVV.

Comment on this clone: Other DNA sequences from this sample encode an identical CDR3 as well. This chain joins TRBV4-1 and TRBJ2-7, with TRBD1 as a possible D gene (6 bases). The germline gives CDR1 MGHRA, CDR2 YSYEKL. V lost 0 bases and J 3 bases, leaving 12 bases between the germline ends. This CDR3 has 15 amino acids. Here the CDR3 reads CASSQERGLGYEQYF. The CDR3 region has the DNA TGCGCCAGCAGCCAAGAAAGGGGGTTGGGCTACGAGCAGTACTTC.

The genes are TRBV5-1 and TRBJ2-3, with unresolved D. The germline V gene has CDR1 SGHRS and CDR2 YFSETQ. The V end was cut by 2 bases, the J end by 5 bases, with 18 bases between. This CDR3 has 16 residues. The CDR3 region is CASSLNSGLLKDTQYF. CDR3 nucleotides: TGCGCCAGCAGCTTAAATTCCGGGTTACTGAAAGATACGCAGTATTTT. Combining the CDR3 with reference TRBV5-1 and TRBJ2-3 gives the whole variable domain KAGVTQTPRYLIKTRGQQVTLSCSPISGHRSVSWYQQTPGQGLQFLFEYFSETQRNKGNFPGRFSGRQFSNSRSEMNVSTLELGDSALYLCASSLNSGLLKDTQYFGPGTRLTVL.

V is TRBV7-3 and J is TRBJ2-3, with 9 nucleotides matching TRBD2. Trimming cost V 5 bases and J 5 bases; bases outside gene matches: 11. Germline V gene sequence: CDR1 SGHTA, CDR2 FQGTGA. The CDR3 has 16 residues. The CDR3, as DNA: TGTGCCAGCAGCCCGATGGCAGCGGGGGGAGGAGATACGCAGTATTTT. It translates to CASSPMAAGGGDTQYF.

The sample holds one count of this clone. The rearrangement joins TRBV19 to TRBJ2-5; D perhaps matches TRBD1 (6 bases). The CDR3 covers 13 residues. Germline CDR1 is LNHDA and CDR2 is SQIVND (reference sequence). Trimming took 3 bases from V and 9 from J, leaving 14 bases between them. In DNA form, the CDR3 reads TGTGCCAGTAGTATTGGGACCCAGGGGCCCCAGTACTTC. Its translation is CASSIGTQGPQYF.

V gene TRBV2 combines with J gene TRBJ1-1, with D unclear. The CDR3 loop spans 12 amino acids. Germline CDR1 SNHLY, CDR2 FYNNEI. The CDR3 nucleotides are TGTGCTTCGGGAAAAACGGTGATCGAAGCTTTCTTT. Amino acid sequence: CASGKTVIEAFF.

The chain employs TRBV18 and TRBJ2-1, with D possibly matching TRBD2 (7 bases). The length of the CDR3 is 16 residues. Deletions cut 2 bases from V and 4 bases from J, with 15 bases between. The germline CDR1 and CDR2 sequences are KGHSH and LQKENI. The CDR3 nucleotides read TGTGCCAGCTCACCAGGGGGGGCTAGCCGGTACAATGAGCAGTTCTTC. Encoded protein: CASSPGGASRYNEQFF.

This chain joins TRBV9 and TRBJ2-2; TRBD1 aligns across 7 bases. There are 14 residues in the CDR3. Germline V gives CDR1 SGDLS, CDR2 YYNGEE. Losses at the gene ends were 0 bases for V and 5 bases for J; bases not matched to a gene: 1. This CDR3 reads CASSVGQGTGELFF. The DNA for the CDR3 is TGTGCCAGCAGCGTAGGACAGGGTACCGGGGAGCTGTTTTTT. Supplemented by reference TRBV9 and TRBJ2-2, the full variable domain reads DSGVTQTPKHLITATGQRVTLRCSPRSGDLSVYWYQQSLDQGLQFLIQYYNGEERAKGNILERFSAQQFPDLHSELNLSSLELGDSALYFCASSVGQGTGELFFGEGSRLTVL.

The genes are TRBV10-2 and TRBJ2-1; TRBD1 aligns across 8 bases. The CDR3 covers 17 residues. J was trimmed by 4 bases and V by 3 bases; bases with no gene match: 11. Germline V gives CDR1 WSHSY, CDR2 SAAADI. CDR3: CASSDGVWGQVYNEQFF. The DNA for the CDR3 is TGCGCCAGCAGTGATGGGGTGTGGGGACAGGTATACAATGAGCAGTTCTTC.

In this sample, this clone turned up a few times. The chain recombines TRBV13 with TRBJ2-7; 10 bases fit TRBD2. The CDR3 is 17 residues long. Trimming removed 4 bases from V and 2 bases from J; junction bases left unmatched: 11. Germline V lookup: CDR1 PRHDT, CDR2 FYEKMQ (reference sequence). The CDR3 DNA is TGTGCCAGCAGCTCCGGGACAAAGAGCGGGGGGGCCTACGAGCAGTACTTC. As protein: CASSSGTKSGGAYEQYF.

V usage is TRBV7-2 and J usage is TRBJ2-3; no firm D call. The V and J ends lost 4 bases and 3 bases respectively, with 20 bases between them. Per germline, CDR1 SGHTA and CDR2 FQGNSA. The CDR3 has 17 amino acids. The CDR3 DNA is TGTGCCAGCAGCTCCCCGACCGCCGATAGAGCGACAGATACGCAGTATTTT. As protein: CASSSPTADRATDTQYF.

This rearrangement joins TRBV10-3 to TRBJ1-2, with D possibly TRBD1 on 5 matching bases. Trimming pared 2 bases from V and 0 bases from J, leaving 10 bases between. The CDR3 contains 15 residues. The germline gives CDR1 ENHRY, CDR2 SYGVKD. CDR3 DNA: TGTGCCATCAGTGAGACACAGGTATCTAACTATGGCTACACCTTC. Translation: CAISETQVSNYGYTF.

The chain links TRBV10-3 to TRBJ1-2; TRBD1 matches 8 bases. CDR1 and CDR2 (germline): ENHRY, SYGVKD. Trimming took 3 bases from V and 4 from J; bases not matched to a gene: 10. This CDR3 spans 16 amino acids. The CDR3 bases are TGTGCCATCAGTGAAGCGGGAGGACAGGGTACCTATGGCTACACCTTC. Translated, it gives CAISEAGGQGTYGYTF.

The V call is TRBV7-9, the J call TRBJ2-1, with 10 positions matching TRBD2. There are 13 residues in the CDR3. The V segment lost 8 bases and the J segment 3 bases; nucleotides outside the gene matches: 1. Germline CDR1 is SEHNR and CDR2 is FQNEAQ (reference sequence). Here the CDR3 DNA reads TGTGCCAGCGGGACTAGCGACTACAATGAGCAGTTCTTC. Its translation: CASGTSDYNEQFF.

The J gene is TRBJ1-4, the V gene TRBV4-1, with D possibly matching TRBD1 (6 bases). V was shortened by 0 bases and J by 9 bases, with 11 bases between the two germline ends. The CDR3 has 14 residues. Germline V lookup: CDR1 MGHRA, CDR2 YSYEKL. The CDR3 protein is CASSQEGAEQKLFF. CDR3 DNA sequence: TGCGCCAGCAGCCAAGAGGGGGCGGAACAAAAACTGTTTTTT.

This chain joins TRBV18 and TRBJ1-2; D is unresolved. CDR3 length: 12 residues. Trimming took 5 bases from V and 7 from J, leaving 11 bases between them. The germline V gene encodes CDR1 KGHSH and CDR2 LQKENI. The CDR3 spells CASSSLPGGYTF. The CDR3 nucleotides are TGTGCCAGCTCAAGTCTTCCAGGTGGCTACACCTTC.

This sequence joins TRBV5-4 and TRBJ2-7, with 9 nucleotides matching TRBD2. Germline CDR1 and CDR2: SGHNT and YYREEE (reference sequence). This CDR3 spans 14 amino acids. Unmatched junction bases numbered 4, after V lost 0 bases and J lost 6 bases. In DNA, the CDR3 is TGTGCCAGCAGCTTGGAAGCGGGGGGTCGCGAGCAGTACTTC. It translates to CASSLEAGGREQYF.